The rows below give T cell receptor beta chains drawn from one sample of a study of shared clonotypes between healthy human individuals. Only in-frame clones appear in the TCRdb table, and some are missing; sequencing was by immunoSEQ multiplex PCR. The data show about 1 million clones, about 75% seen once. The material sequenced was memory CD4+ T cells sorted from blood. These TCRs come from a man aged 18 to 30 in good health. The CDR3 runs from the conserved cysteine through the conserved F or W. Each record gives: clone size, J gene, V gene, D gene, CDR3 DNA, CDR3 protein. A D gene is named only where the DNA matches it firmly. Size values are once, few and many counts, or a class for expanded clones, and some rows have none.

clone size: once; J gene: TRBJ2-1; V gene: TRBV19; D gene: -; CDR3 DNA: TGTGCCAGTAGTATGCAAGGATCCCGGTCCTACAATGAGCAGTTCTTC; CDR3 protein: CASSMQGSRSYNEQFF
clone size: -; J gene: TRBJ2-6; V gene: TRBV5-1; D gene: -; CDR3 DNA: TGCGCCAGCAGCTTGGGGACACCCAACGCTGGGGCCAACGTCCTGACTTTC; CDR3 protein: CASSLGTPNAGANVLTF
clone size: -; J gene: TRBJ2-1; V gene: TRBV7-2; D gene: TRBD2; CDR3 DNA: TGTGCCAGCAGCTCCACTAGCGGGAGGGCCGGCAATGAGCAGTTCTTC; CDR3 protein: CASSSTSGRAGNEQFF
clone size: many; J gene: TRBJ1-1; V gene: TRBV28; D gene: -; CDR3 DNA: TGTGCCAGCCCACCGGCAGGGAAAGTGGTTAACACTGAAGCTTTCTTT; CDR3 protein: CASPPAGKVVNTEAFF
clone size: -; J gene: TRBJ1-1; V gene: TRBV4-3; D gene: -; CDR3 DNA: TGCGCCAGCAGCCAAACTCAGGGGTTTCAAGCTTTCTTT; CDR3 protein: CASSQTQGFQAFF
clone size: -; J gene: TRBJ1-1; V gene: TRBV29-1; D gene: -; CDR3 DNA: TGCAGCGTTAAAAACTTGAACACTGAAGCTTTCTTT; CDR3 protein: CSVKNLNTEAFF
clone size: -; J gene: TRBJ2-1; V gene: TRBV19; D gene: TRBD2; CDR3 DNA: TGTGCCAGTAGTATATCCAGCGGGAGCCACAATGAGCAGTTCTTC; CDR3 protein: CASSISSGSHNEQFF
clone size: -; J gene: TRBJ1-5; V gene: TRBV12-5; D gene: -; CDR3 DNA: TGTGCTAGTGGTTTGGTACATTCTACGGGTCAGCCCCAGCATTTT; CDR3 protein: CASGLVHSTGQPQHF
clone size: -; J gene: TRBJ2-5; V gene: TRBV10-1; D gene: -; CDR3 DNA: TGCGCCAGCAGTGACGGGGTCCAAGAGACCCAGTACTTC; CDR3 protein: CASSDGVQETQYF
clone size: few; J gene: TRBJ1-4; V gene: TRBV30; D gene: -; CDR3 DNA: TGTGCCTGGACAGTTCTTAATGAAAAACTGTTTTTT; CDR3 protein: CAWTVLNEKLFF
clone size: many; J gene: TRBJ1-2; V gene: TRBV30; D gene: -; CDR3 DNA: TGTGCCTGGAGTGTGGTGGCGGGCTACACCTTC; CDR3 protein: CAWSVVAGYTF
clone size: -; J gene: TRBJ1-2; V gene: TRBV6-6; D gene: -; CDR3 DNA: TGTGCCAGCAGTTATTTGGACTCGGGCTACACCTTC; CDR3 protein: CASSYLDSGYTF
clone size: -; J gene: TRBJ1-2; V gene: TRBV19; D gene: TRBD1; CDR3 DNA: TGTGCCAGTAGTCCGACAGGGAACTATGGCTACACCTTC; CDR3 protein: CASSPTGNYGYTF
clone size: -; J gene: TRBJ2-1; V gene: TRBV5-4; D gene: TRBD2; CDR3 DNA: TGTGCCAGCAGCTTGGAGGGCGGGAGCTACCACAATGAGCAGTTCTTC; CDR3 protein: CASSLEGGSYHNEQFF
clone size: -; J gene: TRBJ1-4; V gene: TRBV5-6; D gene: -; CDR3 DNA: TGTGCCAGCAGCTTCGGACAGATTAATGAAAAACTGTTTTTT; CDR3 protein: CASSFGQINEKLFF
clone size: few; J gene: TRBJ1-1; V gene: TRBV30; D gene: -; CDR3 DNA: TGTGCCTGGAGTGAAAACTTCCCCTCGACGGAAGCTTTCTTT; CDR3 protein: CAWSENFPSTEAFF
clone size: -; J gene: TRBJ1-1; V gene: TRBV30; D gene: -; CDR3 DNA: TGTGCCTGGACCCGGGAGGGGACAATGAACACTGAAGCTTTCTTT; CDR3 protein: CAWTREGTMNTEAFF
clone size: once; J gene: TRBJ2-2; V gene: TRBV30; D gene: -; CDR3 DNA: TGTGCCTGGAGTGGGGGGATACACACCGGGGAGCTGTTTTTT; CDR3 protein: CAWSGGIHTGELFF
clone size: few; J gene: TRBJ1-2; V gene: TRBV27; D gene: -; CDR3 DNA: TGTGCCAGCAGTTCTCGCACAGGCAACCCCTATGGCTACACCTTC; CDR3 protein: CASSSRTGNPYGYTF
clone size: -; J gene: TRBJ2-1; V gene: TRBV5-1; D gene: -; CDR3 DNA: TGCGCCAGCAGCTTGGATGGGGGCCATAATGAGCAGTTCTTC; CDR3 protein: CASSLDGGHNEQFF
clone size: -; J gene: TRBJ1-2; V gene: TRBV9; D gene: TRBD1; CDR3 DNA: TGTGCCAGCAGCATAAACAGGGGCAACTACGGCTACACCTTC; CDR3 protein: CASSINRGNYGYTF
clone size: -; J gene: TRBJ2-1; V gene: TRBV7-6; D gene: TRBD2; CDR3 DNA: TGTGCCAGCAGTCCTCATACACTGACTAGCGGGAGAGCTGAGCAGTTCTTC; CDR3 protein: CASSPHTLTSGRAEQFF
clone size: -; J gene: TRBJ2-5; V gene: TRBV29-1; D gene: -; CDR3 DNA: TGCAGCGTCGCTCGGGACTCAAGAGCGGGCGAGACCCAGTACTTC; CDR3 protein: CSVARDSRAGETQYF
clone size: -; J gene: TRBJ1-1; V gene: TRBV7-3; D gene: -; CDR3 DNA: TGTGCCAGCAGCCCCCCTGAGAAGGGGTGCACTGAAGCTTTCTTT; CDR3 protein: CASSPPEKGCTEAFF
clone size: -; J gene: TRBJ2-3; V gene: TRBV6-4; D gene: TRBD2; CDR3 DNA: TGTGCCAGCAGTGACCGAAGCGGGGGGGACCGAAGCTTTCCCACAGATACGCAGTATTTT; CDR3 protein: CASSDRSGGDRSFPTDTQYF
clone size: few; J gene: TRBJ1-5; V gene: TRBV30; D gene: -; CDR3 DNA: TGTGCCTGGAGTAGAGGTCGGTTTGGGGATAGCAATCAGCCCCAGCATTTT; CDR3 protein: CAWSRGRFGDSNQPQHF
clone size: -; J gene: TRBJ1-1; V gene: TRBV7-2; D gene: -; CDR3 DNA: TGTGCCAGCAGCTCGAGAGGGGGAACTGAAGCTTTCTTT; CDR3 protein: CASSSRGGTEAFF
clone size: few; J gene: TRBJ1-4; V gene: TRBV30; D gene: -; CDR3 DNA: TGTGCCTGGAGCGCCCCATCAGAAAAACTGTTTTTT; CDR3 protein: CAWSAPSEKLFF
clone size: -; J gene: TRBJ2-7; V gene: TRBV5-6; D gene: TRBD2; CDR3 DNA: TGTGCCAGCAGCACACGGGGGGACTCCTACGAGCAGTACTTC; CDR3 protein: CASSTRGDSYEQYF
clone size: -; J gene: TRBJ1-1; V gene: TRBV5-1; D gene: -; CDR3 DNA: TGCGCCAGCAGTTTGACGTCGAACACTGAAGCTTTCTTT; CDR3 protein: CASSLTSNTEAFF
clone size: many; J gene: TRBJ2-5; V gene: TRBV2; D gene: -; CDR3 DNA: TGTGCCAGCAGCACTACCGAGACCCAGTACTTC; CDR3 protein: CASSTTETQYF
clone size: -; J gene: TRBJ2-2; V gene: TRBV5-1; D gene: -; CDR3 DNA: TGCGCCAGCAGCTTGTCCGGAGGGTTCACCGGGGAGCTGTTTTTT; CDR3 protein: CASSLSGGFTGELFF
clone size: -; J gene: TRBJ2-7; V gene: TRBV30; D gene: -; CDR3 DNA: TGTGCCTGGAGTGTAGGAGGTAGCTCCTACGAGCAGTACTTC; CDR3 protein: CAWSVGGSSYEQYF
clone size: -; J gene: TRBJ2-1; V gene: TRBV9; D gene: -; CDR3 DNA: TGTGCCAGCAGCGTAGAACGGGCGGGACTTCAGAGCTCCTACAATGAGCAGTTCTTC; CDR3 protein: CASSVERAGLQSSYNEQFF
clone size: -; J gene: TRBJ2-7; V gene: TRBV10-3; D gene: TRBD2; CDR3 DNA: TGTGCCACCAGCTCGGGGCTAGCGGGGGGATCGCCCGAGCAGTACTTC; CDR3 protein: CATSSGLAGGSPEQYF
clone size: -; J gene: TRBJ2-5; V gene: TRBV2; D gene: -; CDR3 DNA: TGTGCCAGCAGTGAAGGACAGACCAAAGAGACCCAGTACTTC; CDR3 protein: CASSEGQTKETQYF
clone size: -; J gene: TRBJ2-7; V gene: TRBV18; D gene: -; CDR3 DNA: TGTGCCAGCTCAAGGGACTCCTCCTACGAGCAGTACTTC; CDR3 protein: CASSRDSSYEQYF
clone size: -; J gene: TRBJ2-1; V gene: TRBV2; D gene: -; CDR3 DNA: TGTGCCAGCAGTGAAGATAGGTCGGACCCGAGCTCCTACAATGAGCAGTTCTTC; CDR3 protein: CASSEDRSDPSSYNEQFF
clone size: -; J gene: TRBJ1-1; V gene: TRBV6-1; D gene: -; CDR3 DNA: TGTGCCAGCAGTGCCAACGATAACACTGAAGCTTTCTTT; CDR3 protein: CASSANDNTEAFF
clone size: -; J gene: TRBJ2-7; V gene: TRBV7-2; D gene: TRBD2; CDR3 DNA: TGTGCCAGCAGACAGGCGGGGGGGACATACGAGCAGTACTTC; CDR3 protein: CASRQAGGTYEQYF
clone size: -; J gene: TRBJ2-1; V gene: TRBV7-3; D gene: TRBD1; CDR3 DNA: TGTGCCAGCAGCCTGCAGGTGGGACAGGGTTACCATGAGCAGTTCTTC; CDR3 protein: CASSLQVGQGYHEQFF
clone size: -; J gene: TRBJ2-2; V gene: TRBV11-2; D gene: TRBD2; CDR3 DNA: TGTGCCAGCAGCCTCCACAGAGCGGGAGGGAACACCGGGGAGCTGTTTTTT; CDR3 protein: CASSLHRAGGNTGELFF
clone size: -; J gene: TRBJ2-7; V gene: TRBV28; D gene: -; CDR3 DNA: TGTGCCAGCAGCACGACACGTTACGAGCAGTACTTC; CDR3 protein: CASSTTRYEQYF
clone size: -; J gene: TRBJ1-1; V gene: TRBV10-3; D gene: TRBD1; CDR3 DNA: TGTGCCATCAGAGACAAGCCACAGGGGGCTGGGAACACTGAAGCTTTCTTT; CDR3 protein: CAIRDKPQGAGNTEAFF
clone size: -; J gene: TRBJ1-4; V gene: TRBV11-2; D gene: TRBD1; CDR3 DNA: TGTGCCAGCAGCTTAGGGACAGGGGTTCGGGAAAAACTGTTTTTT; CDR3 protein: CASSLGTGVREKLFF
clone size: -; J gene: TRBJ2-1; V gene: TRBV18; D gene: TRBD2; CDR3 DNA: TGTGCCAGCTCAGACGTATGGACTAGCGGGAACAATGAGCAGTTCTTC; CDR3 protein: CASSDVWTSGNNEQFF